Listed below are T cell receptor beta chains from one sample, sequenced in a study of T cell repertoires in aging, cancer and after chemotherapy. MiXCR, run by TCRdb on the multiplex PCR reads, gives a single entry per CDR3 protein. The sample lists roughly 1,300 distinct CDR3 sequences; less than 70% were seen once. Input material: blood. All receptors derive from a human donor with a blood cancer. Each CDR3 is given with its conserved first and last residue. D genes are given only for firm matches. Not all rows give a size; the values are once, few, many and, for expanded clones, a class.

TRBD1	.	TRBV6-5	TRBJ2-1	TGTGCCAGCAACAAGGGAGGGACAGGGGGCAATGAGCAGTTCTTC	CASNKGGTGGNEQFF
.	.	TRBV6-5	TRBJ2-5	TGTGCCATCAGCCCCCGGGAAGAGACCCAGTACTTC	CAISPREETQYF
.	.	TRBV12-3/TRBV12-4	TRBJ1-5	TGTGCCAGCAGTTTAGGGTCCGGGGATCAGCCCCAGCATTTT	CASSLGSGDQPQHF
.	large	TRBV29-1	TRBJ2-2	TGCAGCGTTCAAGGGGCGAACACCGGGGAGCTGTTTTTT	CSVQGANTGELFF
TRBD1	.	TRBV6-5	TRBJ2-5	TGTGCCAGCAGTTACTCGGGGGACAGTCAAGAGACCCAGTACTTC	CASSYSGDSQETQYF
.	.	TRBV30	TRBJ2-2	TGTGCCTCCGGGGCTGAAACAGAATTCACCGGGGAGCTGTTTTTT	CASGAETEFTGELFF
.	few	TRBV29-1	TRBJ1-1	TGCAGCGTTGCACAGGCCATGAACACTGAAGCTTTCTTT	CSVAQAMNTEAFF
TRBD1	few	TRBV29-1	TRBJ1-2	TGCAGCGGACAGGGGGTGCCCAACTATGGCTACACCTTC	CSGQGVPNYGYTF
TRBD1	few	TRBV7-2	TRBJ1-5	TGTGCCAGCCGGATGGGACAGGGTAATCAGCCCCAGCATTTT	CASRMGQGNQPQHF
.	.	TRBV11-2	TRBJ2-7	TGTGCCAGCAGCCCCTGGACAGTAAGCTACGAGCAGTACTTC	CASSPWTVSYEQYF
TRBD1	few	TRBV30	TRBJ2-7	TGTGCCTGGGACAGGGTTAACTCCTACGAGCAGTACTTC	CAWDRVNSYEQYF
.	.	TRBV5-5	TRBJ2-3	TGTGCCAGCAGCTTGGATTGGGTAACAGATACGCAGTATTTT	CASSLDWVTDTQYF
.	.	TRBV12-3/TRBV12-4	TRBJ1-5	TGTGCCAGCACCTCAGACAGGTACAATCAGCCCCAGCATTTT	CASTSDRYNQPQHF
.	.	TRBV6-5	TRBJ2-7	TGTGCCAGTAGTATCAAGCCAGCTTACGAGCAGTACTTC	CASSIKPAYEQYF
.	.	TRBV6-5	TRBJ1-1	TGTGCCAGCAGTTACGGCCGGACGGGCGGAACTGAAGCTTTCTTT	CASSYGRTGGTEAFF
.	.	TRBV6-6	TRBJ2-5	TGTGCCAGCAGTGCCTCTGACATCCCCCAGACCCAGTACTTC	CASSASDIPQTQYF
.	.	TRBV19	TRBJ1-2	TGTGCCAGTATGATCGTAGGGGTTGATGGCTACACCTTC	CASMIVGVDGYTF
TRBD2	few	TRBV6-5	TRBJ2-5	TGTGCCAGCAGTTACGCGGCGGGAGGGGGAGAGACCCAGTACTTC	CASSYAAGGGETQYF
TRBD1	.	TRBV6-6	TRBJ2-7	TGTGCCATCAGTTCCGACAGGGGGGACGCCTACGAGAAGTACTTC	CAISSDRGDAYEKYF
.	.	TRBV12-3/TRBV12-4	TRBJ2-1	TGTGCCAGCAGTTTAGATTGGGGGGCATCCTACAATGAGCAGTTCTTC	CASSLDWGASYNEQFF
.	.	TRBV30	TRBJ2-5	TGTGCCTGGACAGGGGACGAGACCCAGTACTTC	CAWTGDETQYF
TRBD1	.	TRBV12-3/TRBV12-4	TRBJ2-7	TGTGCCAGCAGTTCCGGGACAGGGGGATCCTACGAGCAGTACTTC	CASSSGTGGSYEQYF
TRBD1	once	TRBV7-6	TRBJ1-6	TGTGCCAGCAGCTTAGGTCTCAGGGGGGCGCGGAATTCACCCCTCCACTTT	CASSLGLRGARNSPLHF
TRBD2	.	TRBV12-3/TRBV12-4	TRBJ2-3	TGTGCCAGCAGTTTGGCGGGAGGGGGGCTACAGCACTATTTT	CASSLAGGGLQHYF
TRBD2	.	TRBV6-5	TRBJ2-1	TGTGCCAGCAGTAAGCGGGGTTACAATGAGCAGTTCTTC	CASSKRGYNEQFF
.	few	TRBV30	TRBJ2-3	TGTGCCTGGAGTGTGGGGGGGCGGACAGATACGCAGTATTTT	CAWSVGGRTDTQYF
.	.	TRBV6-5	TRBJ2-2	TGTGCCAGCAGTTATCACAGGCCTTCGAACACCGGGGAGCTGTTTTTT	CASSYHRPSNTGELFF
TRBD1	.	TRBV11-1	TRBJ2-3	TGTGCCAGCAGCTTAGCGACAGGGACCGATACGCAGTATTTT	CASSLATGTDTQYF
.	.	TRBV6-5	TRBJ2-7	TGCGCCAGCAGCCCGAGGGGGGGAGTCGCCTCCTACGAGCAGTACTTC	CASSPRGGVASYEQYF
.	few	TRBV6-5	TRBJ2-7	TGTGCCAGCAGCCCGGGACACGCGACCTACGAGCAGTACTTC	CASSPGHATYEQYF
.	few	TRBV12-3/TRBV12-4	TRBJ2-1	TGTGCCAGCAGTTGGGGCGATTCCTACAATGAGCAGTTCTTC	CASSWGDSYNEQFF
.	.	TRBV7-4	TRBJ2-5	TGTGCCAGCAGCTTAAGGGGGGGGGAGCAAGAGACCCAGTACTTC	CASSLRGGEQETQYF
.	large	TRBV6-5	TRBJ2-7	TGTGCCAGCAGCCCGGGTGGCGGAGCCTACGAGCAGTACTTC	CASSPGGGAYEQYF
.	.	TRBV6-5	TRBJ1-4	TGTGCCAGCAGTTATGTAGCAACTAATGAAAAACTGTTTTTT	CASSYVATNEKLFF
TRBD1	.	TRBV5-4	TRBJ1-2	TGTGCCAGCAGCTTGGGACAGGGAAATCCTTCGGGCTACACCTTC	CASSLGQGNPSGYTF
.	.	TRBV12-3/TRBV12-4	TRBJ2-1	TGTGCCAGCAGTTTAGAGAGCTTTGGGCAGTTCTTC	CASSLESFGQFF
.	.	TRBV7-2	TRBJ1-6	TGTGCCAGCAGCTTAGTCGGGACGTCACCCCTCCACTTT	CASSLVGTSPLHF
TRBD1	.	TRBV6-5	TRBJ1-6	TGTGCCAGCGGACAGGGGGCGTCACCCCTCCACTTT	CASGQGASPLHF
TRBD2	few	TRBV6-5	TRBJ2-7	TGTGCCAGCAGCACCGGGGCGGGGGGCGGATACGAGCAGTACTTC	CASSTGAGGGYEQYF